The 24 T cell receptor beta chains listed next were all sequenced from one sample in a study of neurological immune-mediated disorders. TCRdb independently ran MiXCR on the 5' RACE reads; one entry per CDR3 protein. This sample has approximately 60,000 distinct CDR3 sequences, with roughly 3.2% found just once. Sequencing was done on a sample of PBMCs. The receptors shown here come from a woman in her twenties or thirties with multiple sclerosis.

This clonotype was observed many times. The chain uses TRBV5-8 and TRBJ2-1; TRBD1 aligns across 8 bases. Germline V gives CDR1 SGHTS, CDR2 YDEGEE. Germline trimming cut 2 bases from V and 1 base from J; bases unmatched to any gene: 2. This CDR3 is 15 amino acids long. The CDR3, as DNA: TGTGCCAGCAGCTTACGACAGGGGTCCTACAATGAGCAGTTCTTC. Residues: CASSLRQGSYNEQFF.

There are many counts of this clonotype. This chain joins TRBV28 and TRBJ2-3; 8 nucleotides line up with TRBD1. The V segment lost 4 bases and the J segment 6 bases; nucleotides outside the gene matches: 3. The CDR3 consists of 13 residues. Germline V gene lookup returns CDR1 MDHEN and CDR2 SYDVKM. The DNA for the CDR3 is TGTGCCAGCAGTTCGGACAGGGTGGATACGCAGTATTTT. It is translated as CASSSDRVDTQYF.

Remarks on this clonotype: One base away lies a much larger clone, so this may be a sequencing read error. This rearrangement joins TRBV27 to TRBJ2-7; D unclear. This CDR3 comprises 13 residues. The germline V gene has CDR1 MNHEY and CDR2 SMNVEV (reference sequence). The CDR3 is CVSRQTGTYEQYF. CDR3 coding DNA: TGTGTCAGCAGGCAAACCGGTACCTACGAGCAGTACTTC.

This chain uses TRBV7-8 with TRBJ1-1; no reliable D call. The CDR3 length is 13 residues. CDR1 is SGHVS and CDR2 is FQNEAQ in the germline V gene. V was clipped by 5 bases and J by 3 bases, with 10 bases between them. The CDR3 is CASSISLDTEAFF. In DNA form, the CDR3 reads TGTGCCAGCAGCATTAGCTTGGACACTGAAGCTTTCTTT.

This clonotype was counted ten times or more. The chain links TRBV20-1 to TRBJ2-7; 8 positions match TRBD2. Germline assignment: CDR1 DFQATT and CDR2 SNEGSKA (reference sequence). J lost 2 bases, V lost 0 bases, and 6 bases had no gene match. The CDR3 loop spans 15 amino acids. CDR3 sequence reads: CSARDFGTSPYEQYF. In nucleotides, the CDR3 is TGCAGTGCTAGAGATTTCGGGACTAGTCCCTACGAGCAGTACTTC.

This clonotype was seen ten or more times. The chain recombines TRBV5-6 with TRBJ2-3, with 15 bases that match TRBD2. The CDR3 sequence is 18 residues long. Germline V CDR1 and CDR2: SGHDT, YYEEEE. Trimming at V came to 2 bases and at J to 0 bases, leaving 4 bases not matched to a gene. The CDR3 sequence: CASSFGLAGGGSTDTQYF. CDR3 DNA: TGTGCCAGCAGCTTCGGACTAGCGGGGGGGGGAAGCACAGATACGCAGTATTTT. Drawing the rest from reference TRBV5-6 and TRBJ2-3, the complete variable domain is DAGVTQSPTHLIKTRGQQVTLRCSPKSGHDTVSWYQQALGQGPQFIFQYYEEEERQRGNFPDRFSGHQFPNYSSELNVNALLLGDSALYLCASSFGLAGGGSTDTQYFGPGTRLTVL.

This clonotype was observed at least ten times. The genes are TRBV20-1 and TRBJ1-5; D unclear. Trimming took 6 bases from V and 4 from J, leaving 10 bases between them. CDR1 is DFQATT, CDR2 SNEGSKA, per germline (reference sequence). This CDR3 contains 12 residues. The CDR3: CSAVRGNQPQHF. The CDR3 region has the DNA TGCAGTGCAGTCCGCGGGAATCAGCCCCAGCATTTT.

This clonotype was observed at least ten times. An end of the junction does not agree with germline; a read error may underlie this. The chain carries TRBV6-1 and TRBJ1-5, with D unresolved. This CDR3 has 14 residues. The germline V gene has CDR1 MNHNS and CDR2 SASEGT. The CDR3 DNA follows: TGTGCCAGCAGAGAGAATACCTCCTATCAGCCCCAGAATTTT. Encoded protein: CASRENTSYQPQNF.

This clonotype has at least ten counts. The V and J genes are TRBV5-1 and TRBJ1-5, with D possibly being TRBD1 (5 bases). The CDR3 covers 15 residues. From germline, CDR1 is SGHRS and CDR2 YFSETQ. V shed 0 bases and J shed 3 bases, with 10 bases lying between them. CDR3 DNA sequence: TGCGCCAGCAGCTTGGACCAGGGCGCCAATCAGCCCCAGCATTTT. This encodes CASSLDQGANQPQHF.

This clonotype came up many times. CDR3 sequence (DNA): TGTGCCAGCAGCTTAACTGCGGGGGTCTCCTACAATGAGCAGTTCTTC. Protein product: CASSLTAGVSYNEQFF. This rearrangement joins TRBV7-2 to TRBJ2-1, with 7 positions matching TRBD2. J lost 0 bases, V lost 2 bases, and 4 bases had no gene match. The CDR3 runs 16 residues. Germline loops: CDR1 SGHTA, CDR2 FQGNSA.

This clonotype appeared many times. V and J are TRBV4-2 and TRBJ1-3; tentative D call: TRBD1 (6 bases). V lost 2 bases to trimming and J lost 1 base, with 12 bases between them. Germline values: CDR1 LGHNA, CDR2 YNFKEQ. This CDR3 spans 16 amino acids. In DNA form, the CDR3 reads TGTGCCAGCAGCCAAAAACGGGGGGCGTCTGGAAACACCATATATTTT. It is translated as CASSQKRGASGNTIYF.

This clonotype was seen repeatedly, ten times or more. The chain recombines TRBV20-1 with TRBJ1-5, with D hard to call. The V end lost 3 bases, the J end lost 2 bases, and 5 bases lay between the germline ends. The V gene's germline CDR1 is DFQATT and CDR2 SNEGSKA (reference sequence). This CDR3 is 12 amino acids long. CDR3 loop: CSARPGNQPQHF. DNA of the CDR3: TGCAGTGCTAGGCCCGGCAATCAGCCCCAGCATTTT.

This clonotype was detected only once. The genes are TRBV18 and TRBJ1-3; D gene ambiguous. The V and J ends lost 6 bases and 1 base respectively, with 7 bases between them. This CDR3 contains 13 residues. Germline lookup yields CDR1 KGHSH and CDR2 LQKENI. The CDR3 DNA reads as TGTGCCAGCTCTCAAAGATCTGGAAACACCATATATTTT. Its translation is CASSQRSGNTIYF.

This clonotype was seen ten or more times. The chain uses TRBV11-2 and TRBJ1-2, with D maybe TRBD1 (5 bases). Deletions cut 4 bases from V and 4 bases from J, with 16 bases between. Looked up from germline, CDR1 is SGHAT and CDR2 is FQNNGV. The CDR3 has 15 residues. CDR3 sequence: CASSSRDEDVYGYTF. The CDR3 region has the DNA TGTGCCAGCAGCTCTAGGGACGAGGACGTCTATGGCTACACCTTC.

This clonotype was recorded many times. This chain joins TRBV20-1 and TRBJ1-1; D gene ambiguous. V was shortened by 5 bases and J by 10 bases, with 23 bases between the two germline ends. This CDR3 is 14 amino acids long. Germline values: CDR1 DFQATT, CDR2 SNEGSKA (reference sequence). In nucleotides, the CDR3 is TGCAGTGCTGTTTCAAAACGGACCCCCCTGGGAGCTTTCTTT. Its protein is CSAVSKRTPLGAFF.

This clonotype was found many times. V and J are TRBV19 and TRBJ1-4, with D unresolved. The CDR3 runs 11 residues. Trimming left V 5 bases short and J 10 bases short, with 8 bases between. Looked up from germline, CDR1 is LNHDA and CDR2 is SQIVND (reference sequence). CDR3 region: CASSEKRKLFF. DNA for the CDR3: TGTGCCAGTAGTGAGAAGAGAAAACTGTTTTTT.

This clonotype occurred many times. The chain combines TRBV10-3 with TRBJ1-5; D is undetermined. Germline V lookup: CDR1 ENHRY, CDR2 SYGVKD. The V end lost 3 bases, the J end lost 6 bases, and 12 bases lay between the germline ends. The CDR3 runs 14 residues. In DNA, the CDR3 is TGTGCCATCAGTGAAAGAGAGAAGAGTCAGCCCCAGCATTTT. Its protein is CAISEREKSQPQHF.

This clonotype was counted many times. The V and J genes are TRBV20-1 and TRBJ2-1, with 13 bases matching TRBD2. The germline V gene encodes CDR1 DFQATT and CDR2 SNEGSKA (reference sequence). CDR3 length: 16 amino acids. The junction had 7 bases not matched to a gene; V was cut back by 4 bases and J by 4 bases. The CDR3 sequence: CSAMPMGLAGYNEQFF. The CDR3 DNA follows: TGCAGTGCTATGCCTATGGGACTAGCGGGATACAATGAGCAGTTCTTC.

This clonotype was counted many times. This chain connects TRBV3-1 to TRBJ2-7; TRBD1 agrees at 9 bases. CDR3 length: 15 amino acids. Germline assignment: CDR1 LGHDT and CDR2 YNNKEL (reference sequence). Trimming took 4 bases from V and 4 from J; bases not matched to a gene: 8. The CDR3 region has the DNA TGTGCCAGCAGCCCAACCGGGACAGGGTGGTACGAGCAGTACTTC. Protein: CASSPTGTGWYEQYF.

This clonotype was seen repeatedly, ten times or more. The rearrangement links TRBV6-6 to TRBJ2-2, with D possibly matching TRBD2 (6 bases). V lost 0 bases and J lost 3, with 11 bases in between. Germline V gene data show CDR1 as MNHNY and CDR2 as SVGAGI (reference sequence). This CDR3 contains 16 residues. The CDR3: CASSYSGGIDTGELFF. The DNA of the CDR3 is TGTGCCAGCAGTTACTCGGGAGGAATCGACACCGGGGAGCTGTTTTTT.

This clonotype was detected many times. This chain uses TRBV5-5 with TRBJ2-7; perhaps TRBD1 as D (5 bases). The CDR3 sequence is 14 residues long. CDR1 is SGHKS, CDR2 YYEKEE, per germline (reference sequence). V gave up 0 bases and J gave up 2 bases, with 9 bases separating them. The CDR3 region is CASSLGTGAYEQYF. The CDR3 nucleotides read TGTGCCAGCAGCTTGGGTACAGGCGCCTACGAGCAGTACTTC. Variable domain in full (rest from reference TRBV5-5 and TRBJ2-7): DAGVTQSPTHLIKTRGQQVTLRCSPISGHKSVSWYQQVLGQGPQFIFQYYEKEERGRGNFPDRFSARQFPNYSSELNVNALLLGDSALYLCASSLGTGAYEQYFGPGTRLTVT.

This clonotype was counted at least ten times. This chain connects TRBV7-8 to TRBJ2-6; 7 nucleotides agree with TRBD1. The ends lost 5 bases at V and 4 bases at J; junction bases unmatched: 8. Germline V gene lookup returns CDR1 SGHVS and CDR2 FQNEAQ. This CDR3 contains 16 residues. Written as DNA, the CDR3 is TGTGCCAGCAGCAGACAGGGCGCGTGGGGGGCCAACGTCCTGACTTTC. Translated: CASSRQGAWGANVLTF.

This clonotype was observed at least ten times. The CDR3 DNA is TGCAGTGCTAGGACTTTCCGGGACTTCAGTGAGACCCAGTACTTC. Translating gives CSARTFRDFSETQYF. The chain uses TRBV20-1 and TRBJ2-5; maybe TRBD2 (6 bases). The V end was cut by 3 bases, the J end by 5 bases, with 19 bases between. This CDR3 is built from 15 residues. The germline gives CDR1 DFQATT, CDR2 SNEGSKA (reference sequence).

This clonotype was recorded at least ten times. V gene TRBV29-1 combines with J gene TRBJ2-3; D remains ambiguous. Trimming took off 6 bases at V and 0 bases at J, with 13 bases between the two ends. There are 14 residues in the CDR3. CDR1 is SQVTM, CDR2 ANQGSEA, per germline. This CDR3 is CSVGRTTSTDTQYF. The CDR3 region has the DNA TGCAGCGTGGGCCGGACGACCAGCACAGATACGCAGTATTTT.